There are a few counts of the clone carrying this T cell receptor beta chain. Antigen: not known. These data are taken from a study of shared clonotypes between healthy human individuals. Study-level background: Donors had three CD4 naive, three CD4 memory, two CD8 naive and one CD8 memory plate apiece. Study-level points and caveats: Sharing across four donors was highest in naive CD4 (approximately 5%) and lowest in memory CD8 (approximately 0.4%). An anticipated effect of sequencing depth on clonotype sharing among donors was recognized. Clonotypes not shared had lower generation probabilities than those common to all four donors.

Using immunoSEQ multiplex PCR, the repertoire was profiled, and TCRdb retains in-frame clones only, with some absent. The data contain approximately 2.5 million clones, approximately 92% of them seen just once; the ten biggest clones take up around 0.14%. Germline CDR1 and CDR2: WSHSY and SAAADI. V dropped 6 bases and J dropped 1 base, with 4 bases sitting between them. The CDR3 consists of 11 residues. The chain links TRBV10-2 to TRBJ2-7; unclear D gene. The sequence was collected from a man aged 18 to 35 in good health. The specimen sequenced was naive CD4+ T cells sorted from blood. Subset indicated: CD45RA+ positively selected. CDR3 loop: CASRESYEQYF. The CDR3 bases are TGCGCCAGCAGGGAATCCTACGAGCAGTACTTC.